The sequence of this TCR beta chain was determined in a study of blood T cell repertoires in COVID-19. Study information: The samples span acute and convalescent COVID-19 from the United States, Italy and Spain. The cDNA or gDNA used as material had been derived from T cells, B-cell-depleted T cells, or PBMCs.

The CDR3 runs to 17 residues. CDR1 is LGHNA, CDR2 YNFKEQ, per germline. V lost 3 bases to trimming and J lost 5 bases; unmatched junction nucleotides: 6. In the source study's methods: It was from reference gene primer amplification that nucleated cell counts were estimated. Generated by immunoSEQ multiplex PCR, the TCRdb table keeps only in-frame clones and is missing some. The D gene and trimming were derived from the DNA, and the V and J assignments and clone size from that table. The sample lists around 18,000 clones, roughly 89% occurring once. Sample: peripheral blood. The chain has TRBV4-2 and TRBJ2-2, with 13 positions matching TRBD2. The clonotype was recovered from a man between 60 and 75 years old with active COVID-19. CDR3 residues: CASSQSGLAGETGELFF. The CDR3 DNA reads TGTGCCAGCAGCCAGTCCGGACTAGCGGGAGAGACCGGGGAGCTGTTTTTT.